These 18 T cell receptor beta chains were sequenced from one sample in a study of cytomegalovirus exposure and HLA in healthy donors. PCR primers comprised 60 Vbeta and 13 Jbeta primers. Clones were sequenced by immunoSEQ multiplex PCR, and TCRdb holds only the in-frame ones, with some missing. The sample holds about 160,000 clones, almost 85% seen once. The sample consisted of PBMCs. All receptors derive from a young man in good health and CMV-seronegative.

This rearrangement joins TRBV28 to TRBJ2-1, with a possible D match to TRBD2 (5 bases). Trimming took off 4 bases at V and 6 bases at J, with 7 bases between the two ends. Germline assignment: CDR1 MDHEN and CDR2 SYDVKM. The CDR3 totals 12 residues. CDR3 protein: CASSSTSNEQFF. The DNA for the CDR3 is TGTGCCAGCAGTTCAACTAGCAATGAGCAGTTCTTC.

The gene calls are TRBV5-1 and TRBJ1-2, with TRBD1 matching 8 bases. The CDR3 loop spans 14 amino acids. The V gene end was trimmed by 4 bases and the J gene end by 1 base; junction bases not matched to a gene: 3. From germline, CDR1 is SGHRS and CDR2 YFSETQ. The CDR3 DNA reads TGCGCCAGCAGCCCGACAGGGGTTAACTATGGCTACACCTTC. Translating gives CASSPTGVNYGYTF.

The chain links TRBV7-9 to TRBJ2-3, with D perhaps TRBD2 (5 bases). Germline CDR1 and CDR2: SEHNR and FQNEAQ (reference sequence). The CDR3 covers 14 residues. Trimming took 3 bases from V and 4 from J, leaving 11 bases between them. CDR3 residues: CASSFREGADTQYF. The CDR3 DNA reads TGTGCCAGCAGCTTCCGGGAAGGTGCAGATACGCAGTATTTT.

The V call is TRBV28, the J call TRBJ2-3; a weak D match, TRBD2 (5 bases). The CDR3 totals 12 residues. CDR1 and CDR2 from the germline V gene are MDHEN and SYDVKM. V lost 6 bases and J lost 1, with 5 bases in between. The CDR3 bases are TGTGCCAGCAGCGGGGGCACAGATACGCAGTATTTT. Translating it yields CASSGGTDTQYF.

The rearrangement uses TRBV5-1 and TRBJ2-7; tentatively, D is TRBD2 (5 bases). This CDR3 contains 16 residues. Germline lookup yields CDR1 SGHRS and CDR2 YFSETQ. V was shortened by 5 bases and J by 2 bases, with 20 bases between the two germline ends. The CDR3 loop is CASSREGNSGTYEQYF. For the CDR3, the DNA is TGCGCCAGCAGTCGAGAAGGCAATTCGGGAACCTACGAGCAGTACTTC.

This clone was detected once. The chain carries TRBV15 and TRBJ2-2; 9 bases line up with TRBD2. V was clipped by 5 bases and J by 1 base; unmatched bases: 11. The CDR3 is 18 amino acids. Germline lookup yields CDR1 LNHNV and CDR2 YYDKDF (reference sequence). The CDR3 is CATSVRRLAGRNTGELFF. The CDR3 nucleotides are TGTGCCACCAGCGTCAGAAGGCTAGCGGGAAGGAACACCGGGGAGCTGTTTTTT.

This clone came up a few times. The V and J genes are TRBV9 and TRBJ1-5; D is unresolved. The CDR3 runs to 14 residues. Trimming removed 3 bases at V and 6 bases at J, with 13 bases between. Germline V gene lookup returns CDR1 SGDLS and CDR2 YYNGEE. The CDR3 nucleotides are TGTGCCAGCAGCGCGACACCAATTGGTCAGCCCCAGCATTTT. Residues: CASSATPIGQPQHF.

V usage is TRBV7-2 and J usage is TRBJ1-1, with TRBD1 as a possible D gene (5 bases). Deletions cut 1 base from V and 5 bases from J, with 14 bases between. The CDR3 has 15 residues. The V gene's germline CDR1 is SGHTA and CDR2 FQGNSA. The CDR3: CASSLVSGGRTEAFF. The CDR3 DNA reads TGTGCCAGCAGCTTAGTCTCCGGGGGAAGGACTGAAGCTTTCTTT.

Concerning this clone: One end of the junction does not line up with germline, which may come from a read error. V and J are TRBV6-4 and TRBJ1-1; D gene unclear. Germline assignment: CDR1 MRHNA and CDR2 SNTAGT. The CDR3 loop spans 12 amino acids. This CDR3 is CSSSDVPVEAFF. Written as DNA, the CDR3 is TGTTCCAGCAGTGACGTTCCGGTTGAAGCTTTCTTT.

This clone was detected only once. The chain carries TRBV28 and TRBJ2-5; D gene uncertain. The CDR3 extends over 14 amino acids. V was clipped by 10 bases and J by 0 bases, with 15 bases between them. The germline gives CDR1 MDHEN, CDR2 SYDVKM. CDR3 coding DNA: TGTGCCACCCTATCACGAGGAGACCAAGAGACCCAGTACTTC. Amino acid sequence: CATLSRGDQETQYF.

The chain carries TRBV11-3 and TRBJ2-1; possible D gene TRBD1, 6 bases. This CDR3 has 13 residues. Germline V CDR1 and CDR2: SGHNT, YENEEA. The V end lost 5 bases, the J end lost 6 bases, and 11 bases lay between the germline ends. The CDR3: CASSNPTGNEQFF. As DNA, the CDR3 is TGTGCCAGCAGCAATCCGACAGGCAATGAGCAGTTCTTC.

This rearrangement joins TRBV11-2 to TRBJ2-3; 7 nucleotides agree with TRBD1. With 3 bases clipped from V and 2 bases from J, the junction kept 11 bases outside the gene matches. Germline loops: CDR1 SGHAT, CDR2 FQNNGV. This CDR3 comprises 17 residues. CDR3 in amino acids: CASSFGDRGSPTDTQYF. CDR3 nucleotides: TGTGCCAGCAGCTTTGGGGACAGAGGTTCCCCCACAGATACGCAGTATTTT.

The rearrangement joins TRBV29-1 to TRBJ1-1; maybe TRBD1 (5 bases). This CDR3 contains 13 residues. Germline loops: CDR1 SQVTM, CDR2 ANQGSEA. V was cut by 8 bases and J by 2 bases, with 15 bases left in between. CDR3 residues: CSNVGRANTEAFF. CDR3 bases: TGCAGCAATGTCGGCAGGGCCAACACTGAAGCTTTCTTT.

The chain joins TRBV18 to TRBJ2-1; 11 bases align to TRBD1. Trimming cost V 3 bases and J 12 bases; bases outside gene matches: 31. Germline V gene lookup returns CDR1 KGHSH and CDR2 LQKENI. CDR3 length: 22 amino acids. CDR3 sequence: CASSPFILQDRGRIHLWKGQFF. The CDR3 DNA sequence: TGTGCCAGCTCACCTTTCATTCTTCAGGACAGGGGGCGCATCCACCTATGGAAGGGGCAGTTCTTC.

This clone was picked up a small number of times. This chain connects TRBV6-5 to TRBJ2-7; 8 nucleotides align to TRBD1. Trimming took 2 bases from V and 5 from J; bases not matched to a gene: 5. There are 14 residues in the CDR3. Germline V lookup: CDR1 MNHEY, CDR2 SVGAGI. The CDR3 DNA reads TGTGCCAGCAGTTACGTGTCGGGACAGGACGAGCAGTACTTC. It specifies CASSYVSGQDEQYF.

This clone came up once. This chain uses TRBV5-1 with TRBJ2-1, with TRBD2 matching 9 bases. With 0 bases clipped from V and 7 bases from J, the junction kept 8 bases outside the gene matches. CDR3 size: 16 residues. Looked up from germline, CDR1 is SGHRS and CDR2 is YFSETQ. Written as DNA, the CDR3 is TGCGCCAGCAGCTTGGACCTGGGACTAGCAGTAAATGAGCAGTTCTTC. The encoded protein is CASSLDLGLAVNEQFF.

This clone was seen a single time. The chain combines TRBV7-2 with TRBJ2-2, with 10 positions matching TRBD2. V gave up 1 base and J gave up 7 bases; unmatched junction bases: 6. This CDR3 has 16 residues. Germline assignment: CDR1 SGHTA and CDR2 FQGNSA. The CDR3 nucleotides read TGTGCCAGCAGCTTAGAGAGCGGGAGGGCCGGCGGGGAGCTGTTTTTT. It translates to CASSLESGRAGGELFF.

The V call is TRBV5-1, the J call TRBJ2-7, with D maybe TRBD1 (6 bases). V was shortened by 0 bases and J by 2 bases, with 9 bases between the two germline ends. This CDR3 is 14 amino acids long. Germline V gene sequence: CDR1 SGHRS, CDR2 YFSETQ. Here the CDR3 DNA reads TGCGCCAGCAGCTTGGGACAGGCCACCTACGAGCAGTACTTC. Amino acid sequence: CASSLGQATYEQYF.